This TCR beta chain emerged from a study of cytomegalovirus exposure and HLA in healthy donors. For this clone: Antigen: not known.

PCR employed 60 Vbeta and 13 Jbeta primers. Sequencing was performed with immunoSEQ multiplex PCR; in TCRdb, only in-frame clones are kept and a portion is missing. Of approximately 170,000 clones listed, about 82% are singletons. The study's findings and limits: Cytomegalovirus status was reportedly diagnosed by the classifier with high sensitivity and specificity. Presence/absence analyses treated sequencing depth as roughly uniform across donors. CMV serostatus stood as the only immune exposure information on hand. Around 160 TCR beta chains were listed as cytomegalovirus-associated.

This CDR3 has 14 amino acids. Germline assignment: CDR1 MDHEN and CDR2 SYDVKM. V dropped 5 bases and J dropped 6; count of bases not matched to a gene: 7. V gene TRBV28 combines with J gene TRBJ2-4; 7 nucleotides match TRBD1. Sequenced sample: PBMCs. The source of this sequence is a female donor in good health and CMV-seronegative. The CDR3 here is CASSEGQNLNIQYF. Written as DNA, the CDR3 is TGTGCCAGCAGTGAGGGACAGAACCTAAACATTCAGTACTTC.